A selection of T cell receptor beta chains follows, all from one sample in a study of T cell repertoires in cytomegalovirus infection. TCRdb independently ran MiXCR on the reads; one entry per CDR3 protein. Here the sample spans some 150,000 distinct CDR3 sequences, about 6.5% being singletons. The specimen sequenced was PBMCs. The receptors derive from a human donor in good health (CMV status not recorded). Some clones in this sample may be carry-over from other donors' samples. The CDR3 runs from the conserved cysteine through the conserved F or W. The D gene is left open where the match is weak. Rows may omit the clone size; those that give it use once, few, many or a size class.

V,D,size,J,DNA,CDR3
TRBV5-5,TRBD1,-,TRBJ2-7,TGTGCCAGCAGCAGAGGGGACAGGGGACAATACGAGCAGTACTTC,CASSRGDRGQYEQYF
TRBV29-1,-,-,TRBJ2-5,TGCAGCGCCGCAAGATCAATTCAAGAGACCCAGTACTTC,CSAARSIQETQYF
TRBV15,-,few,TRBJ2-3,TGTGCCACCAGCAGAGACACAACAGATACGCAGTATTTT,CATSRDTTDTQYF
TRBV7-2,-,many,TRBJ2-7,TGTGCCAGCAGCTTAAGTCTAGGAAGCTCCTACGAGCAGTACTTC,CASSLSLGSSYEQYF
TRBV7-9,-,few,TRBJ1-5,TGTGCCAGCAGCTTAGGGGGTTACAGCAATCAGCCCCAGCATTTT,CASSLGGYSNQPQHF
TRBV7-9,TRBD1,many,TRBJ2-3,TGTGCCAGCAGCTCGACAGGGTATACGCAGTATTTT,CASSSTGYTQYF
TRBV29-1,-,-,TRBJ1-2,TGCAGCGTTGGTGATGACAACTATGGCTACACCTTC,CSVGDDNYGYTF
TRBV5-1,-,many,TRBJ2-5,TGCGCCAGCAGCTCTTCCAAGGATCCAGCGGCGGAGACCCAGTACTTC,CASSSSKDPAAETQYF
TRBV12-3/TRBV12-4,-,many,TRBJ1-5,TGTGCCAGCAGAATTCGGGGAGATCAGCCCCAGCATTTT,CASRIRGDQPQHF
TRBV28,-,many,TRBJ1-1,TGTGCCAGCAGGGGGGTGAACACTGAAGCTTTCTTT,CASRGVNTEAFF
TRBV12-3/TRBV12-4,-,many,TRBJ2-5,TGTGCCAGCAGTTTATATCGCGGCGGAGAAGAGACCCAGTACTTC,CASSLYRGGEETQYF
TRBV7-2,TRBD1,many,TRBJ1-4,TGTGCCAGCAGCCGGGACAGCGGTGAAAAACTGTTTTTT,CASSRDSGEKLFF
TRBV4-1,TRBD2,many,TRBJ2-1,TGCGCCAGCAGCCAACTAGCGGGGGAGCAGTTCTTC,CASSQLAGEQFF
TRBV3-1,TRBD2,many,TRBJ2-7,TGTGCCAGCAGCCAAGAGATACCGCTCCTCGGGGGGGAGCAGTACTTC,CASSQEIPLLGGEQYF
TRBV7-2,-,-,TRBJ1-6,TGTGCCAGCAGCCCCCCGGAGGGACCCGTCGGCGGTTCACCCCTCCACTTT,CASSPPEGPVGGSPLHF
TRBV20-1,TRBD1,many,TRBJ1-5,TGCAGTGCTTACCGGGACAGGGGGCGAGGGTCGCCCCAGCATTTT,CSAYRDRGRGSPQHF